This T cell receptor beta chain was sequenced during a study of blood T cell repertoires in COVID-19. About the study: Acute and convalescent COVID-19 samples came from the United States, Italy and Spain.

TCRdb keeps only in-frame clones here, not all; method: immunoSEQ multiplex PCR. Among about 160,000 clones listed, 70% to 90% were seen once. The sample holds one count of this clone. Sequencing was performed on peripheral blood. The sequence derives from a man aged 35-49 years with acute or convalescent COVID-19.

This CDR3 reads CASSTTSGGNTIYF. CDR3 bases: TGTGCCAGCAGCACCACCAGCGGCGGAAACACCATATATTTT. The V call is TRBV3-1 (or the pseudogene TRBV3-2), the J call TRBJ1-3, with D unresolved. CDR3 length equals 14 residues. The ends were cut back, 5 bases at V and 4 bases at J, with 12 bases in the middle. CDR1 LGHDT and CDR2 YNNKEL come from the germline V gene (reference sequence).